These 30 T cell receptor beta chains were sequenced from one sample in a study of neurological immune-mediated disorders. In TCRdb, the 5' RACE reads were re-called with MiXCR into one record per CDR3 protein. The sample lists around 71,000 distinct CDR3 sequences; roughly an eighth were seen once. The time point is: longitudinal time-point 1 (baseline). The source material was PBMCs. Every receptor here comes from a female donor with HTLV-1-associated myelopathy (HAM/TSP).

This clonotype was picked up many times. This sequence joins TRBV5-1 and TRBJ1-5; TRBD1 matches at 8 bases. The CDR3 sequence is 16 residues long. Germline CDR1 and CDR2: SGHRS and YFSETQ. J lost 7 bases, V lost 0 bases, and 9 bases had no gene match. Here the CDR3 reads CASSLVAGGQSQPQHF. CDR3 coding DNA: TGCGCCAGCAGCTTGGTAGCAGGGGGCCAGTCCCAGCCCCAGCATTTT.

This clonotype was counted at least ten times. The chain combines TRBV7-8 with TRBJ2-1, with 7 bases fitting TRBD1. CDR1 is SGHVS and CDR2 is FQNEAQ in the germline V gene. This CDR3 spans 15 amino acids. Losses at the gene ends were 1 base for V and 9 bases for J; bases not matched to a gene: 9. In nucleotides, the CDR3 is TGTGCCAGCAGCTTAGTAGGGGGCTACAGGGGTGAGCAGTTCTTC. Amino acids: CASSLVGGYRGEQFF. The whole variable domain, filled in from reference TRBV7-8 and TRBJ2-1, reads GAGVSQSPRYKVAKRGQDVALRCDPISGHVSLFWYQQALGQGPEFLTYFQNEAQLDKSGLPSDRFFAERPEGSVSTLKIQRTQQEDSAVYLCASSLVGGYRGEQFFGPGTRLTVL.

This clonotype was observed a few times. The chain employs TRBV9 and TRBJ1-2; D call uncertain. This CDR3 is 11 amino acids long. V lost 4 bases and J lost 8, with 9 bases in between. The germline gives CDR1 SGDLS, CDR2 YYNGEE. The CDR3 sequence: CASSLRSGYTF. DNA for the CDR3: TGTGCCAGCAGCCTCAGGTCGGGCTACACCTTC.

This clonotype was seen ten or more times. The rearrangement links TRBV25-1 to TRBJ2-7; the D is unclear. This CDR3 contains 12 residues. Germline CDR1 and CDR2: MGHDK and SYGVNS. The germline V and J ends were trimmed by 4 bases and 3 bases, with 7 bases remaining between them. The CDR3 region has the DNA TGTGCCAGCAGTGGTCGGATCTACGAGCAGTACTTC. Translated: CASSGRIYEQYF.

As to this clonotype: The junction departs from the called germline gene at one end, perhaps through a read error. The rearrangement links TRBV10-3 to TRBJ1-2, with D possibly matching TRBD1 (5 bases). The CDR3 is 14 amino acids. The germline CDR1 and CDR2 sequences are ENHRY and SYGVKD. CDR3 sequence reads: CAIQLSGTNYGFTF. Here the CDR3 DNA reads TGTGCAATTCAATTATCCGGGACTAACTATGGCTTCACCTTC.

The V gene is TRBV12-3 or TRBV12-4, the J gene TRBJ2-1; D remains ambiguous. The ends were cut back, 3 bases at V and 0 bases at J, with 12 bases in the middle. This CDR3 is built from 16 residues. The CDR3 reads CASSFALGGSYNEQFF. CDR3 bases: TGTGCCAGCAGTTTCGCACTGGGTGGCTCCTACAATGAGCAGTTCTTC.

The V and J genes are TRBV5-1 and TRBJ1-5, with 8 bases aligning to TRBD1. J lost 4 bases, V lost 3 bases, and 6 bases had no gene match. CDR3 length: 15 residues. Germline CDR1 is SGHRS and CDR2 is YFSETQ. This CDR3 is CASSWGTGRNQPQHF. Written as DNA, the CDR3 is TGCGCCAGCAGCTGGGGGACAGGTAGAAATCAGCCCCAGCATTTT.

This clonotype showed up many times. This chain uses TRBV20-1 with TRBJ2-7; D unclear. CDR3 length: 11 residues. Trimming pared 0 bases from V and 5 bases from J, leaving 5 bases between. Germline V gives CDR1 DFQATT, CDR2 SNEGSKA (reference sequence). This chain's CDR3 is CSARDRNEQYF. Written as DNA, the CDR3 is TGCAGTGCTAGAGATAGGAACGAGCAGTACTTC.

Many counts were recorded for this clonotype. The chain has TRBV6-1 and TRBJ2-3; D perhaps matches TRBD2 (5 bases). V lost 7 bases and J lost 2, with 10 bases in between. Germline-derived CDR1 and CDR2 are MNHNS and SASEGT. The CDR3 extends over 13 amino acids. As DNA, the CDR3 is TGTGCCAGCACCAAAGGACTCACAGATACGCAGTATTTT. It translates to CASTKGLTDTQYF.

This clonotype was picked up many times. The chain employs TRBV20-1 and TRBJ2-7, with D perhaps TRBD2 (5 bases). In germline, CDR1 is DFQATT, CDR2 SNEGSKA (reference sequence). The ends were cut back, 0 bases at V and 6 bases at J, with 12 bases in the middle. CDR3 length: 13 amino acids. The CDR3 region is CSARDLPGSEQYF. CDR3 bases: TGCAGTGCTAGAGATCTTCCGGGAAGCGAGCAGTACTTC.

In its sample, this clonotype was seen a few times. Just one base apart from a much larger clone, this may be a read error. The chain couples TRBV5-1 to TRBJ1-6; TRBD1 matches 9 bases. CDR1 and CDR2 from the germline V gene are SGHRS and YFSETQ. V was clipped by 0 bases and J by 9 bases; unmatched bases: 7. The CDR3 sequence is 16 residues long. The CDR3 spells CASSLVKTGGGSPLHF. The CDR3 DNA is TGCGCCAGCAGCTTGGTAAAGACAGGGGGTGGTTCACCCCTCCACTTT.

This clonotype was found many times. The rearrangement joins TRBV12-3 or TRBV12-4 to TRBJ2-6, with D perhaps TRBD1 (5 bases). This CDR3 has 15 amino acids. Trimming took 4 bases from V and 4 from J, leaving 11 bases between them. The CDR3 loop reads CASSYLAGGANVLTF. CDR3 sequence (DNA): TGTGCCAGCAGTTATTTAGCAGGGGGGGCCAACGTCCTGACTTTC.

In this sample, this clonotype turned up many times. V gene TRBV12-3 or TRBV12-4 combines with J gene TRBJ2-3; D is unresolved. Trimming took 5 bases from V and 3 from J, leaving 12 bases between them. The CDR3 runs 14 residues. The DNA of the CDR3 is TGTGCCAGCAGTCTCCCCTCCGGGACAGATACGCAGTATTTT. The encoded protein is CASSLPSGTDTQYF.

The chain is built from TRBV3-1 and TRBJ1-6; D uncertain. This CDR3 region has 14 residues. Trimming pared 0 bases from V and 8 bases from J, leaving 8 bases between. Germline V gene data show CDR1 as LGHDT and CDR2 as YNNKEL (reference sequence). The CDR3 nucleotides are TGTGCCAGCAGCCAAGATCAAACGTATTCACCCCTCCACTTT. Residues: CASSQDQTYSPLHF.

This clonotype was detected only a few times. A much more abundant neighbour one base away suggests this may be a read error. The chain employs TRBV6-2 or TRBV6-3 and TRBJ2-2; no firm D call. Germline V gene data show CDR1 as MNHEY and CDR2 as SVGEGT. Trimming stripped 6 bases from V and 7 bases from J, with 12 bases between. The CDR3 is 13 residues long. The CDR3, as DNA: TGTGCCAGCAGGCTGACCGTGGGCGGGGAGCTGTTTTTT. This encodes CASRLTVGGELFF.

In this sample, this clonotype turned up many times. The CDR3 spells CASGYEQYF. The CDR3 bases are TGTGCCAGCGGCTACGAGCAGTACTTC. This chain links TRBV7-2 with TRBJ2-7, with D unclear. V shed 8 bases and J shed 3 bases, with 2 bases lying between them. Per germline, CDR1 SGHTA and CDR2 FQGNSA. This CDR3 spans 9 amino acids.

This clonotype was counted many times. The chain recombines TRBV18 with TRBJ2-7; weak D call: TRBD2 (5 bases). The V end was cut by 3 bases, the J end by 0 bases, with 12 bases between. In germline, CDR1 is KGHSH, CDR2 LQKENI. The CDR3 loop spans 15 amino acids. The DNA of the CDR3 is TGTGCCAGCTCACCTTTGCGAGGGTCCTCCTACGAGCAGTACTTC. Translating gives CASSPLRGSSYEQYF.

This clonotype was found many times. The chain joins TRBV27 to TRBJ2-6; no firm D call. The CDR3 totals 15 residues. Between the trimmed V and J ends, which lost 5 bases and 0 bases, there was a span of 8 bases. Germline V gene sequence: CDR1 MNHEY, CDR2 SMNVEV (reference sequence). The CDR3 reads CASSPISSGANVLTF. Written as DNA, the CDR3 is TGTGCCAGCAGTCCCATTAGCTCTGGGGCCAACGTCCTGACTTTC. Full variable domain (outside the CDR3, taken from reference TRBV27 and TRBJ2-6): EAQVTQNPRYLITVTGKKLTVTCSQNMNHEYMSWYRQDPGLGLRQIYYSMNVEVTDKGDVPEGYKVSRKEKRNFPLILESPSPNQTSLYFCASSPISSGANVLTFGAGSRLTVL.

Worth noting for this clonotype: Being one base from a much bigger clone, this may be a read error. This chain joins TRBV11-2 and TRBJ2-2, with a tentative D call TRBD2 (5 bases). The CDR3 spans 16 residues. CDR1 and CDR2 (germline): SGHAT, FQNNGV. CDR3 region: CASSFLGSEGTGEPFF. The CDR3, as DNA: TGTGCCAGCAGCTTCCTGGGCTCCGAGGGCACCGGGGAGCCGTTTTTT. The variable domain in full, completed from reference TRBV11-2 and TRBJ2-2, reads EAGVAQSPRYKIIEKRQSVAFWCNPISGHATLYWYQQILGQGPKLLIQFQNNGVVDDSQLPKDRFSAERLKGVDSTLKIQPAKLEDSAVYLCASSFLGSEGTGEPFFGEGSRLTVL.

This clonotype was picked up many times. The chain employs TRBV4-2 and TRBJ1-1; possible D gene TRBD1, 6 bases. CDR3 length equals 14 residues. Trimming pared 4 bases from V and 6 bases from J, leaving 15 bases between. Germline values: CDR1 LGHNA, CDR2 YNFKEQ. As DNA, the CDR3 is TGTGCCAGCAGCCTCGACAGGCATTACGCTGAAGCTTTCTTT. Translation gives CASSLDRHYAEAFF.

This clonotype was detected many times. The V gene is TRBV29-1, the J gene TRBJ2-7, with D uncertain. Trimming left V 2 bases short and J 3 bases short, with 8 bases between. The CDR3 length is 12 residues. CDR1 is SQVTM, CDR2 ANQGSEA, per germline. The CDR3 sequence: CSVESGDYEQYF. DNA for the CDR3: TGCAGCGTTGAATCGGGCGACTACGAGCAGTACTTC.

This clonotype was observed many times. DNA for the CDR3: TGCGCCAGCAGCTTGGCTTCTAGCGGGGGATACAATGAGCAGTTCTTC. Residues: CASSLASSGGYNEQFF. The rearrangement links TRBV5-1 to TRBJ2-1; 10 nucleotides line up with TRBD2. Germline V gene data show CDR1 as SGHRS and CDR2 as YFSETQ. V trimming: 0 bases; J trimming: 4 bases; junction bases outside the gene matches: 4. The CDR3 covers 16 residues.

This clonotype appeared many times. The chain uses TRBV6-5 and TRBJ2-7; possible D gene TRBD1, 5 bases. The CDR3 has 16 amino acids. V was clipped by 4 bases and J by 2 bases, with 18 bases between them. The germline gives CDR1 MNHEY, CDR2 SVGAGI. The CDR3 DNA is TGTGCCAGCAGTTCTGCCGCCGTTGACAGAACCTACGAGCAGTACTTC. The encoded protein is CASSSAAVDRTYEQYF.

This clonotype was observed many times. The genes are TRBV25-1 and TRBJ2-1; maybe TRBD2 (5 bases). CDR1 is MGHDK and CDR2 is SYGVNS in the germline V gene. This CDR3 region has 14 residues. Deletions cut 2 bases from V and 6 bases from J, with 11 bases between. The CDR3 DNA sequence: TGTGCCAGCAGTGAACGACTACCTGGCAATGAGCAGTTCTTC. Its protein is CASSERLPGNEQFF. The whole variable domain, remainder taken from reference TRBV25-1 and TRBJ2-1, is EADIYQTPRYLVIGTGKKITLECSQTMGHDKMYWYQQDPGMELHLIHYSYGVNSTEKGDLSSESTVSRIRTEHFPLTLESARPSHTSQYLCASSERLPGNEQFFGPGTRLTVL.

The chain joins TRBV7-3 to TRBJ2-7, with 9 positions matching TRBD1. This CDR3 is 13 amino acids long. Germline CDR1 SGHTA, CDR2 FQGTGA. After removal of 5 bases from V and 7 bases from J, the junction contained 6 bases not matched to a gene. The DNA of the CDR3 is TGTGCCAGCAGCCACACAGGGGGCGGAGAGCAGTACTTC. Translation gives CASSHTGGGEQYF.

This clonotype appeared many times. The genes are TRBV18 and TRBJ1-1, with D unclear. The CDR3 loop spans 17 amino acids. Germline CDR1 is KGHSH and CDR2 is LQKENI. Trimming shortened V by 3 bases and J by 1 base, and 18 bases separated the two germline ends. The CDR3 sequence: CASSPLRATLSNTEAFF. DNA of the CDR3: TGTGCCAGCTCACCGCTGCGGGCAACCCTTTCGAACACTGAAGCTTTCTTT.

This clonotype was observed at least ten times. CDR3 sequence reads: CSVAEANSPLHF. In DNA form, the CDR3 reads TGCAGCGTTGCCGAGGCAAATTCACCCCTCCACTTT. This chain uses TRBV29-1 with TRBJ1-6, with D unresolved. Germline CDR1 reads SQVTM; CDR2 reads ANQGSEA. This CDR3 is built from 12 residues. Trimming pared 4 bases from V and 7 bases from J, leaving 8 bases between.

Ten or more counts support this clonotype. The V call is TRBV5-5, the J call TRBJ1-1, with D maybe TRBD1 (6 bases). The CDR3 runs to 14 residues. Germline-derived CDR1 and CDR2 are SGHKS and YYEKEE (reference sequence). The V end lost 0 bases, the J end lost 5 bases, and 11 bases lay between the germline ends. The DNA for the CDR3 is TGTGCCAGCAGCTTGGGCAGGGGATGGACTGAAGCTTTCTTT. Encoded protein: CASSLGRGWTEAFF. Full variable domain (remainder filled in from reference TRBV5-5 and TRBJ1-1): DAGVTQSPTHLIKTRGQQVTLRCSPISGHKSVSWYQQVLGQGPQFIFQYYEKEERGRGNFPDRFSARQFPNYSSELNVNALLLGDSALYLCASSLGRGWTEAFFGQGTRLTVV.

The chain carries TRBV5-1 and TRBJ1-2; no clear D. This CDR3 spans 13 amino acids. The V gene's germline CDR1 is SGHRS and CDR2 YFSETQ. The V end was cut by 0 bases, the J end by 8 bases, with 11 bases between. The CDR3 coding sequence is TGCGCCAGCAGCTTGGGACACGGCTGGGGCTACACCTTC. Translated, it gives CASSLGHGWGYTF. Based on the CDR3 plus reference TRBV5-1 and TRBJ1-2, the full variable domain is KAGVTQTPRYLIKTRGQQVTLSCSPISGHRSVSWYQQTPGQGLQFLFEYFSETQRNKGNFPGRFSGRQFSNSRSEMNVSTLELGDSALYLCASSLGHGWGYTFGSGTRLTVV.

This clonotype was found many times. The chain couples TRBV28 to TRBJ1-5; the match to TRBD1 covers 8 bases. The V gene end was trimmed by 6 bases and the J gene end by 7 bases; junction bases not matched to a gene: 14. Per the germline V gene, CDR1 is MDHEN and CDR2 is SYDVKM. CDR3 length equals 16 residues. The CDR3 loop is CASRSSERQGIQPQHF. For the CDR3, the DNA is TGTGCCAGCAGGAGCTCGGAGCGACAGGGGATCCAGCCCCAGCATTTT. Full variable domain (remainder filled in from reference TRBV28 and TRBJ1-5): DVKVTQSSRYLVKRTGEKVFLECVQDMDHENMFWYRQDPGLGLRLIYFSYDVKMKEKGDIPEGYSVSREKKERFSLILESASTNQTSMYLCASRSSERQGIQPQHFGDGTRLSIL.